Below are 30 T cell receptor beta chains sequenced from a single sample in a study of response to subunit inactivated influenza vaccine. TCRdb analysed the RT-PCR reads with MiXCR anew, one entry per CDR3 protein. The table has fewer than 600,000 distinct CDR3 sequences, approximately 7.2% seen once. The starting material was PBMCs from blood, obtained less than 30 months after vaccination. All receptors come from a man aged 50-75 years who received an inactivated influenza vaccine.

The J gene is TRBJ2-3, the V gene TRBV20-1; the match to TRBD2 covers 9 bases. Germline CDR1 DFQATT, CDR2 SNEGSKA (reference sequence). J gave up 6 bases and V 6 bases, and 10 bases lay outside the gene matches. The CDR3 totals 14 residues. CDR3 bases: TGCAGTGCCCCCAAAGCGGGAGGAGGGGATACGCAGTATTTT. Its translation is CSAPKAGGGDTQYF.

This clonotype was counted many times. V gene TRBV20-1 combines with J gene TRBJ1-1, with D possibly matching TRBD1 (6 bases). CDR1 DFQATT and CDR2 SNEGSKA come from the germline V gene (reference sequence). V was pared by 4 bases and J by 7 bases, with 19 bases between. This CDR3 has 14 residues. The CDR3 DNA follows: TGCAGTGCTACAAAAACCACAGGGCGGGGTGAAGCTTTCTTT. It translates to CSATKTTGRGEAFF.

The chain links TRBV4-2 to TRBJ2-2; 8 nucleotides agree with TRBD2. The CDR3 sequence is 17 residues long. Germline CDR1 LGHNA, CDR2 YNFKEQ. J lost 0 bases, V lost 5 bases, and 8 bases had no gene match. This CDR3 reads CASSSDSGATNTGELFF. Here the CDR3 DNA reads TGTGCCAGCAGCTCCGATAGCGGGGCTACGAACACCGGGGAGCTGTTTTTT.

This chain links TRBV6-2 or TRBV6-3 with TRBJ2-1; unclear D gene. Germline V gene data show CDR1 as MNHEY and CDR2 as SVGEGT. Trimming took 6 bases from V and 6 from J, leaving 9 bases between them. CDR3 length: 12 residues. The CDR3 here is CASRLWSNEQFF. CDR3 coding DNA: TGTGCCAGCAGGTTATGGAGCAATGAGCAGTTCTTC.

This clonotype showed up many times. This rearrangement joins TRBV7-2 to TRBJ2-2; 8 positions match TRBD1. Trimming took 5 bases from V and 4 from J; bases not matched to a gene: 6. Germline V gene sequence: CDR1 SGHTA, CDR2 FQGNSA. CDR3 length equals 15 residues. The CDR3 coding sequence is TGTGCCAGCAGCGCACACAGGGGGAGCACCGGGGAGCTGTTTTTT. It encodes CASSAHRGSTGELFF.

There are a few counts of this clonotype. The chain uses TRBV30 and TRBJ2-7, with D maybe TRBD1 (6 bases). V was cut by 0 bases and J by 0 bases, with 9 bases left in between. Germline V CDR1 and CDR2: GTSNPN, SVGIG (reference sequence). The CDR3 length is 14 residues. The CDR3 spells CAWSVQGSSYEQYF. The DNA for the CDR3 is TGTGCCTGGAGTGTACAGGGCAGCTCCTACGAGCAGTACTTC.

This clonotype was seen ten or more times. The chain recombines TRBV25-1 with TRBJ1-5; D uncertain. The CDR3 spans 14 residues. Trimming shortened V by 3 bases and J by 3 bases, and 9 bases separated the two germline ends. Germline V gene sequence: CDR1 MGHDK, CDR2 SYGVNS. CDR3 residues: CASSEPTVNQPQHF. CDR3 in DNA: TGTGCCAGCAGTGAGCCCACCGTCAATCAGCCCCAGCATTTT. Based on the CDR3 plus reference TRBV25-1 and TRBJ1-5, the full variable domain is EADIYQTPRYLVIGTGKKITLECSQTMGHDKMYWYQQDPGMELHLIHYSYGVNSTEKGDLSSESTVSRIRTEHFPLTLESARPSHTSQYLCASSEPTVNQPQHFGDGTRLSIL.

There are a few counts of this clonotype. This chain joins TRBV4-2 and TRBJ2-3, with TRBD1 matching 7 bases. The CDR3 has 16 residues. V shed 4 bases, J shed 0 bases, and the junction held 7 bases outside the gene matches. The germline V gene encodes CDR1 LGHNA and CDR2 YNFKEQ. CDR3 DNA: TGTGCCAGCAGCCGCGCACCGGGACAGAGCACAGATACGCAGTATTTT. Translation: CASSRAPGQSTDTQYF.

This clonotype was picked up many times. This chain joins TRBV18 and TRBJ1-1; D remains unclear. The V gene's germline CDR1 is KGHSH and CDR2 LQKENI. The V gene lost 4 bases and the J gene lost 5 bases, with 11 bases spanning the gap. CDR3 length: 13 amino acids. CDR3: CASSRAGRTEAFF. The CDR3 DNA sequence: TGTGCCAGCTCACGTGCCGGACGGACTGAAGCTTTCTTT.

The table lists this clonotype with a few counts. The chain is built from TRBV28 and TRBJ2-5, with 14 nucleotides matching TRBD2. The CDR3 spans 21 residues. Germline assignment: CDR1 MDHEN and CDR2 SYDVKM. Trimming cost V 2 bases and J 2 bases; bases outside gene matches: 16. CDR3 residues: CASSLALQGLAGVGVQETQYF. The CDR3 region has the DNA TGTGCCAGCAGTTTAGCCCTCCAGGGACTAGCGGGAGTTGGGGTTCAAGAGACCCAGTACTTC. Full variable domain (missing parts from reference TRBV28 and TRBJ2-5): DVKVTQSSRYLVKRTGEKVFLECVQDMDHENMFWYRQDPGLGLRLIYFSYDVKMKEKGDIPEGYSVSREKKERFSLILESASTNQTSMYLCASSLALQGLAGVGVQETQYFGPGTRLLVL.

Many counts were recorded for this clonotype. The genes are TRBV7-2 and TRBJ2-3; 12 positions agree with TRBD2. Germline lookup yields CDR1 SGHTA and CDR2 FQGNSA. CDR3 length: 15 amino acids. The J segment lost 3 bases and the V segment lost 6 bases, leaving 4 bases of the junction unmatched. The CDR3 protein is CASRQGLAGTDTQYF. The DNA of the CDR3 is TGTGCCAGCAGACAAGGACTAGCGGGGACAGATACGCAGTATTTT. The whole variable domain, filled in from reference TRBV7-2 and TRBJ2-3, reads GAGVSQSPSNKVTEKGKDVELRCDPISGHTALYWYRQSLGQGLEFLIYFQGNSAPDKSGLPSDRFSAERTGGSVSTLTIQRTQQEDSAVYLCASRQGLAGTDTQYFGPGTRLTVL.

This clonotype occurred a few times. The DNA for the CDR3 is TGCAGTGCTCCACGACGGTCGGGCACAGATACGCAGTATTTT. This encodes CSAPRRSGTDTQYF. The chain employs TRBV20-1 and TRBJ2-3; D is ambiguous. Germline V gene sequence: CDR1 DFQATT, CDR2 SNEGSKA (reference sequence). Trimming removed 5 bases at V and 1 base at J, with 13 bases between. The CDR3 extends over 14 amino acids.

This chain connects TRBV7-9 to TRBJ2-1, with D unresolved. V dropped 6 bases and J dropped 8 bases, with 17 bases sitting between them. Looked up from germline, CDR1 is SEHNR and CDR2 is FQNEAQ (reference sequence). CDR3 size: 14 residues. The CDR3, as DNA: TGTGCCAGCAGTACACCTGGGTTTAGGGATGAGCAGTTCTTC. Amino acids: CASSTPGFRDEQFF.

J is TRBJ2-7 and V is TRBV6-5, with a weak D call TRBD2 (6 bases). CDR1 is MNHEY and CDR2 is SVGAGI in the germline V gene. The CDR3 sequence is 14 residues long. The V gene lost 2 bases and the J gene lost 1 base, with 9 bases spanning the gap. CDR3 sequence (DNA): TGTGCCAGCAGTTACAGGGGAGGTTCCTACGAGCAGTACTTC. This gives the protein CASSYRGGSYEQYF.

This clonotype appeared many times. This sequence joins TRBV7-3 and TRBJ2-7; 14 nucleotides match TRBD2. The germline CDR1 and CDR2 sequences are SGHTA and FQGTGA. Trimming took 5 bases from V and 6 from J; bases not matched to a gene: 3. CDR3 length equals 14 residues. This chain's CDR3 is CASSLGTSGSEQYF. The CDR3 DNA is TGTGCCAGCAGCCTAGGGACTAGCGGGAGCGAGCAGTACTTC.

A few counts support this clonotype. The J gene is TRBJ1-1, the V gene TRBV24-1; 9 bases match TRBD1. The CDR3 is 12 amino acids. J was trimmed by 7 bases and V by 12 bases; bases with no gene match: 8. Germline loops: CDR1 KGHDR, CDR2 SFDVKD. In nucleotides, the CDR3 is TGTGCCGCGTCCCGGACAGGGGTTGAAGCTTTCTTT. Its translation: CAASRTGVEAFF.

This clonotype has a handful of counts. This chain links TRBV4-3 with TRBJ2-1, with a weak D call TRBD2 (6 bases). Trimming pared 5 bases from V and 0 bases from J, leaving 14 bases between. Per the germline V gene, CDR1 is LGHNA and CDR2 is YSLEER. CDR3 size: 16 residues. CDR3 bases: TGCGCCAGCAGCGCACGCGGGACGGACTCCTACAATGAGCAGTTCTTC. This encodes CASSARGTDSYNEQFF.

As for this clonotype: The junction differs from germline at one of its ends, possibly a read error. The chain is built from TRBV6-5 and TRBJ1-6; D is unresolved. The CDR3 totals 13 residues. Germline CDR1 MNHEY, CDR2 SVGAGI. For the CDR3, the DNA is TGTGCCAGCAGTTACTCCGGGAATTCACCCATCCACTTT. Translated: CASSYSGNSPIHF.

This clonotype was detected ten times or more. The chain combines TRBV9 with TRBJ2-2; the match to TRBD1 covers 7 bases. The CDR3 runs 19 residues. Germline trimming cut 0 bases from V and 4 bases from J; bases unmatched to any gene: 15. CDR1 and CDR2 from the germline V gene are SGDLS and YYNGEE. The CDR3 reads CASSVGVGQSHYRTGELFF. CDR3 coding DNA: TGTGCCAGCAGCGTAGGGGTGGGACAGTCTCATTACCGCACCGGGGAGCTGTTTTTT. Full variable domain (missing parts from reference TRBV9 and TRBJ2-2): DSGVTQTPKHLITATGQRVTLRCSPRSGDLSVYWYQQSLDQGLQFLIQYYNGEERAKGNILERFSAQQFPDLHSELNLSSLELGDSALYFCASSVGVGQSHYRTGELFFGEGSRLTVL.

Worth noting for this clonotype: A much larger clone is a single base away; this may be a read error. CDR3 loop: CASSYSGGPGELFF. The CDR3, as DNA: TGTGCCAGCAGTTACTCGGGGGGCCCCGGGGAGCTGTTTTTT. J is TRBJ2-2 and V is TRBV6-2 or TRBV6-3, with D possibly called TRBD1 or TRBD2 (6 bases each). CDR1 MNHEY and CDR2 SVGEGT come from the germline V gene. The CDR3 runs to 14 residues. Trimming pared 0 bases from V and 6 bases from J, leaving 8 bases between.

This clonotype was found many times. The rearrangement joins TRBV4-1 to TRBJ2-3; D is perhaps TRBD1 (6 bases). Germline V lookup: CDR1 MGHRA, CDR2 YSYEKL. Trimming left V 1 base short and J 0 bases short, with 17 bases between. The CDR3 runs 18 residues. CDR3: CASSQVETGLGSTDTQYF. The CDR3 DNA reads TGCGCCAGCAGCCAAGTGGAGACAGGTTTGGGTAGCACAGATACGCAGTATTTT.

The DNA of the CDR3 is TGTGCCAGCAGCTCAGACAGGGGAGTTCTGTTTTTT. It translates to CASSSDRGVLFF. This sequence joins TRBV7-2 and TRBJ1-4, with TRBD1 identical over 8 bases. Germline CDR1 is SGHTA and CDR2 is FQGNSA. The ends lost 4 bases at V and 14 bases at J; junction bases unmatched: 6. This CDR3 has 12 amino acids.

CDR3 coding DNA: TGTGCCAGCAGCCAGCCACCGGGGACAGGGGCCTCTGAAGCTTTCTTT. This gives the protein CASSQPPGTGASEAFF. The V gene is TRBV3-1, the J gene TRBJ1-1; TRBD1 agrees at 10 bases. J lost 6 bases, V lost 3 bases, and 10 bases had no gene match. CDR1 and CDR2 from the germline V gene are LGHDT and YNNKEL (reference sequence). The CDR3 extends over 16 amino acids.

This clonotype appeared many times. The gene calls are TRBV9 and TRBJ2-7; 9 bases fit TRBD2. With 0 bases clipped from V and 2 bases from J, the junction kept 3 bases outside the gene matches. The CDR3 has 15 residues. Germline-derived CDR1 and CDR2 are SGDLS and YYNGEE. The CDR3 protein is CASSVGTSAAYEQYF. CDR3 nucleotides: TGTGCCAGCAGCGTAGGGACTAGCGCTGCCTACGAGCAGTACTTC.

This clonotype was seen a handful of times. V and J are TRBV6-1 and TRBJ2-3; 7 bases align to TRBD2. This CDR3 has 14 amino acids. The trim removed 4 bases at V and 4 bases at J, leaving 5 bases unmatched. Germline-derived CDR1 and CDR2 are MNHNS and SASEGT. The CDR3 coding sequence is TGTGCCAGCAGTGGAATTAGCGGGCCAGATACGCAGTATTTT. Its protein is CASSGISGPDTQYF.

This clonotype was detected a few times. The chain employs TRBV4-2 and TRBJ2-3; TRBD1 agrees at 8 bases. CDR1 is LGHNA, CDR2 YNFKEQ, per germline. The CDR3 is made up of 15 amino acids. The V segment lost 4 bases and the J segment 5 bases; nucleotides outside the gene matches: 8. CDR3 nucleotide sequence: TGTGCCAGCAGCCCCCGATCCGGGACAGGAGATACGCAGTATTTT. This encodes CASSPRSGTGDTQYF.

This clonotype was observed a few times. V is TRBV20-1 and J is TRBJ2-2; 13 bases align to TRBD2. Germline loops: CDR1 DFQATT, CDR2 SNEGSKA (reference sequence). The CDR3 sequence is 19 residues long. J gave up 0 bases and V 3 bases, and 10 bases lay outside the gene matches. CDR3 DNA: TGCAGTGCTAGCCCGCCGGGACTAGCGGGGTTGGCGAACACCGGGGAGCTGTTTTTT. It encodes CSASPPGLAGLANTGELFF.

The chain combines TRBV7-7 with TRBJ2-3; 7 nucleotides agree with TRBD1. V lost 4 bases, J lost 2 bases, and 6 bases stayed unmatched. Germline V CDR1 and CDR2: SSHAT, FNYEAQ (reference sequence). The length of the CDR3 is 15 residues. For the CDR3, the DNA is TGTGCCAGCAGCTCGGGACAGAGCTCCACAGATACGCAGTATTTT. Translation gives CASSSGQSSTDTQYF.

V gene TRBV7-2 combines with J gene TRBJ2-2; 11 positions agree with TRBD2. The CDR3 extends over 15 amino acids. CDR1 is SGHTA, CDR2 FQGNSA, per germline. With V trimmed by 5 bases and J by 8 bases, 7 bases remained unmatched. Here the CDR3 DNA reads TGTGCCAGCAGCACACTAGCGGGGGCTCAAGGGGAGCTGTTTTTT. Its protein product is CASSTLAGAQGELFF. Full variable domain (missing parts from reference TRBV7-2 and TRBJ2-2): GAGVSQSPSNKVTEKGKDVELRCDPISGHTALYWYRQSLGQGLEFLIYFQGNSAPDKSGLPSDRFSAERTGGSVSTLTIQRTQQEDSAVYLCASSTLAGAQGELFFGEGSRLTVL.

The chain links TRBV7-9 to TRBJ1-1; D might be TRBD1 (5 bases). The CDR3 is 15 amino acids. CDR1 and CDR2 (germline): SEHNR, FQNEAQ (reference sequence). The V and J ends lost 2 bases and 4 bases respectively, with 14 bases between them. CDR3: CASSLTPMGGTEAFF. The CDR3 DNA reads as TGTGCCAGCAGCTTAACTCCGATGGGGGGCACTGAAGCTTTCTTT.